Listed here are 8 T cell receptor beta chains from one sample, sequenced in a study of cytomegalovirus exposure and HLA in healthy donors. PCR amplification relied on 60 Vbeta primers (plus 13 Jbeta primers). Using immunoSEQ multiplex PCR, the repertoire was profiled, and TCRdb retains in-frame clones only, with some absent. The data show about 130,000 clones, approximately 75% seen once. Sequenced sample: PBMCs. All receptors come from a woman in her 40s in good health and CMV-seropositive.

The chain combines TRBV28 with TRBJ2-5; the match to TRBD1 covers 7 bases. V lost 1 base, J lost 2 bases, and 7 bases stayed unmatched. Germline CDR1 is MDHEN and CDR2 is SYDVKM. The CDR3 loop spans 16 amino acids. The CDR3 DNA is TGTGCCAGCAGTTTATACACCGACAGGGTTCAAGAGACCCAGTACTTC. This translates into CASSLYTDRVQETQYF.

This clone came up a few times. The chain combines TRBV29-1 with TRBJ2-5; 14 bases match TRBD2. The CDR3 consists of 18 residues. Per the germline V gene, CDR1 is SQVTM and CDR2 is ANQGSEA. The ends lost 7 bases at V and 1 base at J; junction bases unmatched: 14. The CDR3 nucleotides are TGCAGCGCCAAAATCGGACTAGCGGGGGGCCCCTTCCAAGAGACCCAGTACTTC. Its translation is CSAKIGLAGGPFQETQYF.

CDR3 sequence: CASSPGGASYEQYF. The CDR3 nucleotides are TGTGCCAGCAGTCCTGGGGGCGCCTCCTACGAGCAGTACTTC. V usage is TRBV5-5 and J usage is TRBJ2-7; tentative D call: TRBD1 (6 bases). CDR1 and CDR2 (germline): SGHKS, YYEKEE (reference sequence). V was trimmed by 5 bases and J by 0 bases, leaving 12 bases between them. There are 14 residues in the CDR3.

This clone has only a few counts. The chain recombines TRBV6-1 with TRBJ1-2; 9 positions match TRBD1. There are 14 residues in the CDR3. V lost 5 bases to trimming and J lost 6 bases; unmatched junction nucleotides: 7. Germline V lookup: CDR1 MNHNS, CDR2 SASEGT. CDR3 DNA sequence: TGTGCCAGCAGTCAGTCGGGACAGGGAAATGGCTACACCTTC. Encoded protein: CASSQSGQGNGYTF.

This clone was counted only a few times. Here the CDR3 reads CASSVGHQPYEQYF. CDR3 nucleotide sequence: TGTGCCAGCAGCGTAGGACACCAACCCTACGAGCAGTACTTC. This rearrangement joins TRBV9 to TRBJ2-7; D is uncertain. Germline V gene sequence: CDR1 SGDLS, CDR2 YYNGEE. CDR3 length: 14 amino acids. Trimming removed 0 bases from V and 2 bases from J, with 9 bases in between.

V gene TRBV10-3 combines with J gene TRBJ1-1; 12 bases are a match to TRBD1. After removal of 10 bases from V and 10 bases from J, the junction contained 7 bases not matched to a gene. Germline V gene sequence: CDR1 ENHRY, CDR2 SYGVKD. This CDR3 is 12 amino acids long. The CDR3 DNA is TGTGCCACGGGGGACAGGGGGCGTTTAGCTTTCTTT. It codes for CATGDRGRLAFF.

The chain is built from TRBV28 and TRBJ2-7; TRBD2 aligns across 8 bases. This CDR3 has 16 amino acids. Unmatched junction bases numbered 12, after V lost 7 bases and J lost 1 base. Germline V gene lookup returns CDR1 MDHEN and CDR2 SYDVKM. In DNA form, the CDR3 reads TGTGCCAGCACCCCCCTCCGGACTAGCTTTTCCTACGAGCAGTACTTC. Protein: CASTPLRTSFSYEQYF.

The chain has TRBV15 and TRBJ1-3, with D maybe TRBD1 (6 bases). The V end lost 0 bases, the J end lost 1 base, and 13 bases lay between the germline ends. The CDR3 covers 17 residues. Germline CDR1 and CDR2: LNHNV and YYDKDF (reference sequence). The CDR3 sequence is CATSRDPLGASGNTIYF. Written as DNA, the CDR3 is TGTGCCACCAGCAGAGACCCCTTGGGGGCGTCTGGAAACACCATATATTTT.